The text below deals with one T cell receptor beta chain. The sample is drawn from a study of blood T cell repertoires in COVID-19. The length of the CDR3 is 15 residues. CDR1 and CDR2 (germline): MNHEY, SVGAGI. Trimming cost V 0 bases and J 2 bases; bases outside gene matches: 1. Measured with immunoSEQ multiplex PCR; TCRdb has only the in-frame clones, and not every one. There are 140,000 to 150,000 clones in the sample; roughly 86% occur only once, and less than 2% lies in the top ten. The sequence came from a man in his 70s with acute or convalescent COVID-19. Sequenced sample: peripheral blood. The chain combines TRBV6-5 with TRBJ2-3, with TRBD1 matching over 8 bases. This chain's CDR3 is CASSYSGQVTDTQYF. CDR3 DNA: TGTGCCAGCAGTTACTCGGGACAGGTCACAGATACGCAGTATTTT.